The 8 T cell receptor beta chains in this list originate from one sample, sequenced in a study of identical twins. Using its own MiXCR run on the 5' RACE reads, TCRdb lists one record per CDR3 protein. The sample contains approximately 230,000 distinct CDR3 sequences, 6.5% to 8% of which appear only once. These data also featured in a second study, about T cells expressing NK-cell markers.

The sample consisted of CD8+ T cells sorted from blood. The receptors stem from a woman in her late teens or twenties in good health.

The V call is TRBV2, the J call TRBJ2-3; D is uncertain. Germline lookup yields CDR1 SNHLY and CDR2 FYNNEI. The CDR3 runs 14 residues. V lost 6 bases, J lost 6 bases, and 16 bases lay in between. The CDR3 region has the DNA TGTGCCAGCAGATGGGCAAGACCTCAGGATACGCAGTATTTT. Encoded protein: CASRWARPQDTQYF.

V is TRBV15 and J is TRBJ2-1, with TRBD2 as a possible D gene (5 bases). The CDR3 loop spans 14 amino acids. Trimming shortened V by 3 bases and J by 7 bases, and 13 bases separated the two germline ends. Germline CDR1 is LNHNV and CDR2 is YYDKDF (reference sequence). The CDR3 spells CATSSRDYSNEQFF. The CDR3 coding sequence is TGTGCCACCAGCAGTCGGGATTATTCAAATGAGCAGTTCTTC.

In its sample, this clonotype was seen many times. This sequence joins TRBV6-5 and TRBJ2-1, with 9 nucleotides matching TRBD2. V gave up 5 bases and J gave up 3 bases; unmatched junction bases: 5. CDR1 and CDR2 from the germline V gene are MNHEY and SVGAGI. The CDR3 spans 15 residues. The DNA for the CDR3 is TGTGCCAGCAGTACTCTAGCGGGGAGCTACAATGAGCAGTTCTTC. This codes for CASSTLAGSYNEQFF.

The table lists this clonotype with a few counts. The rearrangement links TRBV6-1 to TRBJ1-1, with D unresolved. CDR3 length: 14 residues. Germline V gives CDR1 MNHNS, CDR2 SASEGT. V lost 5 bases, J lost 0 bases, and 10 bases lay in between. In DNA, the CDR3 is TGTGCCAGCAGTCCCTTGGGTCTGAACACTGAAGCTTTCTTT. This sequence encodes CASSPLGLNTEAFF.

The genes are TRBV20-1 and TRBJ2-1; 11 bases are shared with TRBD2. Trimming removed 0 bases from V and 4 bases from J; junction bases left unmatched: 2. The CDR3 length is 15 residues. CDR1 and CDR2 from the germline V gene are DFQATT and SNEGSKA (reference sequence). The CDR3 DNA is TGCAGTGCTAGAGAGACTAGCGGGAAATACAATGAGCAGTTCTTC. Amino acid sequence: CSARETSGKYNEQFF.

In its sample, this clonotype was seen many times. The chain employs TRBV7-9 and TRBJ1-1, with 8 positions matching TRBD1. CDR1 and CDR2 from the germline V gene are SEHNR and FQNEAQ (reference sequence). CDR3 length equals 13 residues. The ends lost 3 bases at V and 6 bases at J; junction bases unmatched: 3. CDR3 sequence reads: CASSFSGGPEAFF. The CDR3 coding sequence is TGTGCCAGCAGCTTCTCAGGGGGCCCTGAAGCTTTCTTT.

This clonotype has more than one count but fewer than ten. The V call is TRBV5-6, the J call TRBJ1-3; D is undetermined. The CDR3 totals 13 residues. Trimming shortened V by 0 bases and J by 4 bases, and 5 bases separated the two germline ends. Germline V lookup: CDR1 SGHDT, CDR2 YYEEEE. In DNA, the CDR3 is TGTGCCAGCAGCTTGGGACGAGGAAACACCATATATTTT. Translation gives CASSLGRGNTIYF.

This sequence joins TRBV20-1 and TRBJ2-7; no reliable D call. The CDR3 runs to 13 residues. The V end lost 3 bases, the J end lost 0 bases, and 9 bases lay between the germline ends. Germline CDR1 is DFQATT and CDR2 is SNEGSKA (reference sequence). In DNA form, the CDR3 reads TGCAGTGCTAGTAATCGGTTCTCCTACGAGCAGTACTTC. Encoded protein: CSASNRFSYEQYF.